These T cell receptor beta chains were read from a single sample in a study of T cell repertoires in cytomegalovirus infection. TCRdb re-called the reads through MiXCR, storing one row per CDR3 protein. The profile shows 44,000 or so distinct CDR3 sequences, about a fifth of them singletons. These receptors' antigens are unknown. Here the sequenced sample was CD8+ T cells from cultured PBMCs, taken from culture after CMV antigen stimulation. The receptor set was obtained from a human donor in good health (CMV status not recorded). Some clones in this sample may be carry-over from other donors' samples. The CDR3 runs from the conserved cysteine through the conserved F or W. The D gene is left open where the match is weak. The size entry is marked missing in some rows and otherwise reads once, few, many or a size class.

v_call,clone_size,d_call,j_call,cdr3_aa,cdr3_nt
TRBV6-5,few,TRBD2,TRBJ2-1,CASSYSLAGGHNEQFF,TGTGCCAGCAGTTACTCCCTAGCGGGGGGGCACAATGAGCAGTTCTTC
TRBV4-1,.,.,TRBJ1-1,CASSQVMAEIEAFF,TGCGCCAGCAGCCAAGTTATGGCAGAGATTGAAGCTTTCTTT
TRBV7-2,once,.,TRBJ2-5,CASSRRTMAMETQYF,TGTGCCAGCAGCCGCAGGACTATGGCTATGGAGACCCAGTACTTC
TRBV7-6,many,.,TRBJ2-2,CASSLGNTGELFF,TGTGCCAGCAGCTTAGGGAACACCGGGGAGCTGTTTTTT
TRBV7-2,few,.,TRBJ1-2,CASSLSGGKGDGYTF,TGTGCCAGCAGCTTAAGTGGAGGGAAGGGAGATGGCTACACCTTC
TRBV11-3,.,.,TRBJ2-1,CASSLDRGPSSYNEQFF,TGTGCCAGCAGCTTAGATCGCGGGCCAAGCTCCTACAATGAGCAGTTCTTC
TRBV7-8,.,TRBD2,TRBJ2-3,CASSLEVSGGHRPSTDTQYF,TGTGCCAGCAGCTTAGAGGTTAGCGGGGGCCATCGACCTAGCACAGATACGCAGTATTTT
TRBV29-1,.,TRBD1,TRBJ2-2,CSLRTGDTGELFF,TGCAGCTTACGGACAGGGGACACCGGGGAGCTGTTTTTT
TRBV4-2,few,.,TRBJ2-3,CASSQVGDSTDTQYF,TGTGCCAGCAGCCAAGTTGGGGACAGCACAGATACGCAGTATTTT
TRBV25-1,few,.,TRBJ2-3,CASRGGGRTDTQYF,TGTGCCAGCAGGGGGGGCGGACGCACAGATACGCAGTATTTT
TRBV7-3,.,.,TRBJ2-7,CASSLTGRAAEEQYF,TGTGCCAGCAGCTTAACGGGGCGGGCGGCTGAAGAGCAGTACTTC
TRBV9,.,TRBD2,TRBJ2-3,CASSPHRTERGAFPTDTQYF,TGTGCCAGCAGCCCCCACAGGACGGAGCGGGGGGCTTTTCCCACAGATACGCAGTATTTT